A selection of T cell receptor beta chains follows, all from one sample in a study of blood T cells in healthy people across ages. TCRdb used MiXCR to reprocess the 5' RACE reads, holding one entry per CDR3 protein. This table holds hundreds of thousands of distinct CDR3 sequences, approximately 49% found once. The sequenced sample was blood. The receptors stem from a woman in her fifties or sixties in good health. The CDR3 runs from the conserved cysteine through the conserved F or W. D genes are given only for firm matches. Only some rows state a clone size, as once, few, many or a class for expanded clones.

J	D	size	V	DNA	CDR3
TRBJ1-4	.	.	TRBV4-1	TGCGCCAGCAGCTCAAACGTCATGACAAGTAATGAAAAACTGTTTTTT	CASSSNVMTSNEKLFF
TRBJ2-1	TRBD2	.	TRBV5-1	TGCGCCAGCAGCTTGTTTAGCGGGACCTACAATGAGCAGTTCTTC	CASSLFSGTYNEQFF
TRBJ2-5	TRBD1	.	TRBV4-1	TGCGCCAGCAGCCAAAACAGGGGGCAAGAGACCCAGTACTTC	CASSQNRGQETQYF
TRBJ2-1	.	few	TRBV3-1	TGTGCCAGCAGCCAAGATCCAGTCCGCCTTTCTGGCAATGAGCAGTTCTTC	CASSQDPVRLSGNEQFF
TRBJ2-4	TRBD2	.	TRBV20-1	TGCAGTGCTTTAGCGGGAGGCTTAACGTGGGACAAAAACATTCAGTACTTC	CSALAGGLTWDKNIQYF
TRBJ2-2	.	few	TRBV9	TGTGCCAGCAGCGTATTTCTGGACACGAACACCGGGGAGCTGTTTTTT	CASSVFLDTNTGELFF
TRBJ2-7	TRBD1	many	TRBV20-1	TGCAGTGCGCCAGGACAGGGGAAATCCGAGCAGTACTTC	CSAPGQGKSEQYF
TRBJ1-2	TRBD1	many	TRBV28	TGTGCCAGCAGAGGGACAGGGACCCTCTATGGCTACACCTTC	CASRGTGTLYGYTF
TRBJ2-3	TRBD2	.	TRBV3-1	TGTGCCAGCAGCCAACCTAGCGGGATGAGTTGGGCCGCAGATACGCAGTATTTT	CASSQPSGMSWAADTQYF
TRBJ1-1	.	.	TRBV9	TGTGCCAGCAGCGTAGACGGGGGAATTATGAACACTGAAGCTTTCTTT	CASSVDGGIMNTEAFF
TRBJ2-6	TRBD2	.	TRBV28	TGTGCCAGCAGTTTCTGGCTAGCGGGGAGCTCTGGGGCCAACGTCCTGACTTTC	CASSFWLAGSSGANVLTF
TRBJ1-1	.	few	TRBV10-3	TGTGCCATCAACCGGGAGGGGATGAACACTGAAGCTTTCTTT	CAINREGMNTEAFF
TRBJ2-7	.	.	TRBV18	TGTGCCAGCTCACCAAACTTTCTGGCGGGCCTCTACGAGCAGTACTTC	CASSPNFLAGLYEQYF
TRBJ2-7	.	few	TRBV29-1	TGCAGCGTTGGGCCCCCGGGACACAATGGATACGAGCAGTACTTC	CSVGPPGHNGYEQYF
TRBJ2-1	TRBD1	few	TRBV29-1	TGCAGCGCCGGGACAGGGTCGGGGAATGAGCAGTTCTTC	CSAGTGSGNEQFF
TRBJ1-1	.	.	TRBV29-1	TGCAGCGGCCGACAGATGAACACTGAAGCTTTCTTT	CSGRQMNTEAFF
TRBJ2-1	TRBD2	.	TRBV5-1	TGCGCCAGCAGCTTGGAGGGACTAGCGATCAATGAGCAGTTCTTC	CASSLEGLAINEQFF
TRBJ2-2	.	.	TRBV12-3/TRBV12-4	TGTGCCAGCAGCCCGGCCACGAACACCGGGGAGCTGTTTTTT	CASSPATNTGELFF
TRBJ1-6	TRBD1	few	TRBV5-1	TGCGCCAGCAGCAAAGGACAGGGTTTGGATTCACCCCTCCACTTT	CASSKGQGLDSPLHF
TRBJ2-1	TRBD2	.	TRBV9	TGTGCCAGCAGCGCGACTAGCGGGTTCGGTGAGCAGTTCTTC	CASSATSGFGEQFF
TRBJ2-3	TRBD2	few	TRBV25-1	TGTGCCAGCAGTGAAGGGACTAGCGGGGCCACAGATACGCAGTATTTT	CASSEGTSGATDTQYF
TRBJ2-1	TRBD2	.	TRBV20-1	TGCAGTGATAAAATAGCGGGAGTCTACAATGAGCAGTTCTTC	CSDKIAGVYNEQFF
TRBJ2-7	.	.	TRBV11-2	TGTGCCAGCAGCTTAGGAGAGACTACCGCCTCCGAGCAGTACTTC	CASSLGETTASEQYF
TRBJ2-7	.	.	TRBV6-1	TGTGCCAGCAGTGAGCGATTGGGCACCGTAGGCTACGAGCAGTACTTC	CASSERLGTVGYEQYF
TRBJ2-7	TRBD2	once	TRBV7-9	TGTGCCAGCAGCTCGACTAGCGCCCGAACCTACGAGCAGTACTTC	CASSSTSARTYEQYF
TRBJ2-7	.	.	TRBV3-1	TGTGCCAGCAGCCAAGACACGGGGAACGAGCAGTACTTC	CASSQDTGNEQYF
TRBJ1-2	.	.	TRBV3-1	TGTGCCAGCAGCCAAGCAACTGGGGGTGTTGGCTACACCTTC	CASSQATGGVGYTF
TRBJ2-7	.	.	TRBV20-1	TGCAGTGCTAGAGCCTCGGGGATTGACTACGAGCAGTACTTC	CSARASGIDYEQYF
TRBJ2-1	.	.	TRBV21-1	TGTGCCAGCCCCACTAGCGGGTGCTTCAATGAGCAGTTCTTC	CASPTSGCFNEQFF
TRBJ2-5	TRBD2	.	TRBV5-4	TGTGCCAGCAATGCGGGAGGGCGTCGGGAAGAGACCCAGTACTTC	CASNAGGRREETQYF
TRBJ2-5	.	.	TRBV5-1	TGCGCCAGCAGCCTGACAGGTGTGGAGAGGGGGACCCAGTACTTC	CASSLTGVERGTQYF
TRBJ2-5	TRBD2	few	TRBV20-1	TGCAGTGCTAGAGAAGCGGGAGGAGGGAAAGAGACCCAGTACTTC	CSAREAGGGKETQYF
TRBJ2-7	.	many	TRBV29-1	TGCAGCGTTGCTCGGGGGTTGGCCTCTGGCGAGCAGTACTTC	CSVARGLASGEQYF
TRBJ2-7	TRBD1	.	TRBV6-2/TRBV6-3	TGTGCCAGCAGTTACGACCGGGACAGCTACGAGCAGTACTTC	CASSYDRDSYEQYF
TRBJ1-5	TRBD1	.	TRBV6-2/TRBV6-3	TGTGCCAGCAGTTACACCCAAGACAGGGGTAATCAGCCCCAGCATTTT	CASSYTQDRGNQPQHF